The 17 T cell receptor beta chains presented below share a single source sample, sequenced in a study of PD-1 blockade in classical Hodgkin lymphoma (dated by TCRdb to 2020 to 2021). Library prep was done by the immunoSEQ multiplex PCR assay. This immuneACCESS table, as held by TCRdb, lists in-frame sequences with V and J called but not all clones. Of the missing ones, under half trace to an unresolved V gene in checked studies; the others have no known cause. For this sample the table gives under 80,000 clones, of which approximately 93% were detected only once. More than 2% of the sample is in the top ten clones. The time point tag for this specimen amounts to: newly diagnosed, previously untreated cHL patient sample. The sample comprised peripheral blood mononuclear cells (PBMCs). These TCRs come from a human donor with classical Hodgkin lymphoma.

The gene calls are TRBV21-1 and TRBJ2-5; the table's D call TRBD2 went unverified against the DNA. TRBV21-1 is a pseudogene locus. CDR3 size: 24 residues. The CDR3, as DNA: TGTGCCAGCAGCAAAGAAAGGACCCTCCCAGGACTAGCGGGAGATCCTATTGTGAGAGAGACCCAGTACTTC. Protein: CASSKERTLPGLAGDPIVRETQYF.

CDR3: CRDNQPQHF. The CDR3 coding sequence is TGCAGGGATAATCAGCCCCAGCATTTT. The V and J genes are TRBV20-1 and TRBJ1-5; D unclear. The CDR3 is 9 amino acids. Germline V gene lookup returns CDR1 DFQATT and CDR2 SNEGSKA (reference sequence).

This clone was recorded only once. The genes are TRBV19 and TRBJ2-1, with D uncertain. This CDR3 comprises 13 residues. V gave up 3 bases and J gave up 5 bases, with 8 bases separating them. Germline V gives CDR1 LNHDA, CDR2 SQIVND (reference sequence). As DNA, the CDR3 is TGTGCCAGTAGTATCGGTGGAAACAATGAGCAGTTCTTC. Protein product: CASSIGGNNEQFF.

The chain combines TRBV10-3 with TRBJ1-6, with D possibly matching TRBD1 (5 bases). V was trimmed by 3 bases and J by 11 bases, leaving 14 bases between them. CDR3 length equals 14 residues. Germline V gives CDR1 ENHRY, CDR2 SYGVKD. Written as DNA, the CDR3 is TGTGCCATCAGTGACGCCTCAGGGCCGGCACCCCTCCACTTT. It codes for CAISDASGPAPLHF.

The gene calls are TRBV6-5 and TRBJ1-5; possibly TRBD1 for D (5 bases). CDR1 is MNHEY and CDR2 is SVGAGI in the germline V gene. V gave up 4 bases and J gave up 0 bases, with 10 bases separating them. The CDR3 has 15 residues. CDR3 DNA: TGTGCCAGCAGTTCCAGGGACCCTAGCAATCAGCCCCAGCATTTT. Protein sequence: CASSSRDPSNQPQHF.

This clone appeared a few times. CDR3 nucleotide sequence: TGCGCCAGCAGTGAGGCCCGATGGGGGGCAGGAGGCTACACCTTC. Its protein is CASSEARWGAGGYTF. V is TRBV10-1 and J is TRBJ1-2; perhaps TRBD1 as D (6 bases). Germline loops: CDR1 WNHNN, CDR2 SYGVQD (reference sequence). Trimming took 2 bases from V and 8 from J, leaving 18 bases between them. The length of the CDR3 is 15 residues.

The V and J genes are TRBV7-9 and TRBJ2-7; D call uncertain. Trimming took 2 bases from V and 5 from J, leaving 4 bases between them. The CDR3 is made up of 11 amino acids. Germline values: CDR1 SEHNR, CDR2 FQNEAQ (reference sequence). The CDR3 DNA reads TGTGCCAGCAGCTTACACGACGAGCAGTACTTC. Translating it yields CASSLHDEQYF.

The chain has TRBV18 and TRBJ2-5; weak D call: TRBD1 (5 bases). There are 13 residues in the CDR3. Between the trimmed V and J ends, which lost 4 bases and 3 bases, there was a span of 9 bases. Per germline, CDR1 KGHSH and CDR2 LQKENI. The CDR3 sequence is CASSQTAKETQYF. Written as DNA, the CDR3 is TGTGCCAGCTCACAGACAGCGAAAGAGACCCAGTACTTC.

The chain recombines TRBV5-4 with TRBJ2-7; 7 bases align to TRBD2. This CDR3 has 16 amino acids. Germline loops: CDR1 SGHNT, CDR2 YYREEE (reference sequence). The ends lost 4 bases at V and 0 bases at J; junction bases unmatched: 10. CDR3 coding DNA: TGTGCCAGCAGCCCTTCGACTAGCCGAGGCTCCTACGAGCAGTACTTC. It codes for CASSPSTSRGSYEQYF.

The chain has TRBV14 and TRBJ2-2; no reliable D call. Germline V gene lookup returns CDR1 SGHDN and CDR2 FVKESK. Deletions cut 4 bases from V and 2 bases from J, with 8 bases between. This CDR3 has 14 amino acids. The CDR3 nucleotides read TGTGCCAGCAGCCGTAGTCCCAACACCGGGGAGCTGTTTTTT. It codes for CASSRSPNTGELFF.

The chain carries TRBV13 and TRBJ1-4; D call uncertain. The germline CDR1 and CDR2 sequences are PRHDT and FYEKMQ (reference sequence). Trimming pared 4 bases from V and 3 bases from J, leaving 12 bases between. The CDR3 loop spans 15 amino acids. The CDR3 spells CASSSGGKPNEKLFF. CDR3 DNA sequence: TGTGCCAGCAGCTCCGGCGGGAAGCCTAATGAAAAACTGTTTTTT.

V is TRBV6-5 and J is TRBJ1-4; tentative D call: TRBD1 (6 bases). The CDR3 contains 13 residues. Germline CDR1 reads MNHEY; CDR2 reads SVGAGI. Trimming removed 2 bases at V and 6 bases at J, with 7 bases between. The CDR3 sequence: CASSYGGHEKLFF. The CDR3 DNA is TGTGCCAGCAGTTACGGGGGGCATGAAAAACTGTTTTTT.

This clone was counted only a few times. The gene calls are TRBV5-4 and TRBJ1-6; D not certain. CDR3 length: 14 amino acids. Looked up from germline, CDR1 is SGHNT and CDR2 is YYREEE (reference sequence). V was clipped by 1 base and J by 7 bases, with 9 bases between them. The CDR3 protein is CASSLSGANSPLHF. CDR3 nucleotides: TGTGCCAGCAGCTTGTCAGGTGCCAATTCACCCCTCCACTTT.

The rearrangement links TRBV5-1 to TRBJ2-1; D is undetermined. The CDR3 consists of 14 residues. V was pared by 2 bases and J by 4 bases, with 10 bases between. Germline V gives CDR1 SGHRS, CDR2 YFSETQ. Written as DNA, the CDR3 is TGCGCCAGCAGCTTTTTGGGTGATTACAATGAGCAGTTCTTC. Its translation is CASSFLGDYNEQFF. Full variable domain (rest looked up from reference TRBV5-1 and TRBJ2-1): KAGVTQTPRYLIKTRGQQVTLSCSPISGHRSVSWYQQTPGQGLQFLFEYFSETQRNKGNFPGRFSGRQFSNSRSEMNVSTLELGDSALYLCASSFLGDYNEQFFGPGTRLTVL.

This rearrangement joins TRBV5-4 to TRBJ1-1, with 9 positions matching TRBD1. This CDR3 comprises 15 residues. Trimming removed 4 bases from V and 0 bases from J; junction bases left unmatched: 4. CDR1 and CDR2 (germline): SGHNT, YYREEE (reference sequence). CDR3 in amino acids: CASSRRDRVNTEAFF. The DNA for the CDR3 is TGTGCCAGCAGCCGCCGGGACAGGGTGAACACTGAAGCTTTCTTT. The full variable domain, with the rest looked up from reference TRBV5-4 and TRBJ1-1, is ETGVTQSPTHLIKTRGQQVTLRCSSQSGHNTVSWYQQALGQGPQFIFQYYREEENGRGNFPPRFSGLQFPNYSSELNVNALELDDSALYLCASSRRDRVNTEAFFGQGTRLTVV.

Written as DNA, the CDR3 is TGTGCCAGCAGCGTAGAGGGACAGGGTTGGAGGGGTGAAGCTTTCTTT. Its protein product is CASSVEGQGWRGEAFF. J is TRBJ1-1 and V is TRBV9; TRBD1 agrees at 9 bases. The J segment lost 7 bases and the V segment lost 0 bases, leaving 10 bases of the junction unmatched. The germline V gene has CDR1 SGDLS and CDR2 YYNGEE. The CDR3 consists of 16 residues.

The rearrangement links TRBV5-1 to TRBJ2-5; 8 nucleotides match TRBD2. CDR3 length: 15 amino acids. The junction had 3 bases not matched to a gene; V was cut back by 0 bases and J by 2 bases. Germline loops: CDR1 SGHRS, CDR2 YFSETQ. The CDR3 coding sequence is TGCGCCAGCAGCTTGGCTAGCGGGCTTCAAGAGACCCAGTACTTC. It encodes CASSLASGLQETQYF.